A single T cell receptor (beta chain) is shown here with its context. The record originates from a study of shared clonotypes between healthy human individuals. The table came from immunoSEQ multiplex PCR; TCRdb's copy has only in-frame clones and leaves some out. The sample lists roughly 2.4 million clones, around 95% seen once, with over 0.1% in the top ten. V was shortened by 4 bases and J by 5 bases, with 10 bases between the two germline ends. Germline CDR1 is SQVTM and CDR2 is ANQGSEA. The CDR3 extends over 12 amino acids. This chain uses TRBV29-1 with TRBJ2-3; D may be TRBD2 (7 bases). This TCR was sampled from a man between 18 and 35 years old in good health. Sequenced input: naive CD4+ T cells sorted from blood. Subset meaning: CD45RA+ positively selected. The CDR3 coding sequence is TGCAGCGTTGGGGGGGGCGGAGATACGCAGTATTTT. This codes for CSVGGGGDTQYF.